These T cell receptor beta chains were read from a single sample in a study of blood T cell repertoires in COVID-19. Here immunoSEQ multiplex PCR was the method, and the copy in TCRdb shows in-frame clones only, minus some. The sample has 250,000 to 350,000 clones; roughly 87% are singletons. The sample was peripheral blood. The origin of the receptors is a man aged 18-30 years with active or convalescent COVID-19. Both conserved end residues are part of each CDR3. Fields, in order: J gene, D gene, V gene, CDR3 protein. The D gene is left open where the match is weak.

TRBJ1-2 . TRBV6-5 CASRVVEGNYGYTF
TRBJ1-5 . TRBV11-2 CASSFGGFGPQHF
TRBJ2-3 TRBD2 TRBV24-1 CATSDSRRASGRKTTDTQYF
TRBJ2-7 TRBD2 TRBV11-2 CASSLYAGGAVEQYF
TRBJ2-1 . TRBV7-3 CASSLTHPPYNEQFF
TRBJ1-6 . TRBV27 CASRQGDSPLHF
TRBJ2-3 TRBD1 TRBV27 CASKIRQGSRTDTQYF
TRBJ1-3 . TRBV21-1 CASSKTTGGADGNTIYF
TRBJ2-5 . TRBV7-8 CASSSRDFSETQYF
TRBJ1-6 . TRBV27 CASKLGVVLPDSPLHF
TRBJ2-1 TRBD2 TRBV6-1 CASSEAPSTSTRGEQFF
TRBJ2-1 TRBD2 TRBV29-1 CSEGLAGNEQFF
TRBJ2-4 . TRBV6-2/TRBV6-3 CASSSADKQYF
TRBJ2-3 TRBD2 TRBV18 CASSPSSAGKGTQYF
TRBJ2-1 . TRBV6-2/TRBV6-3 CASSTTTNEQFF
TRBJ2-3 . TRBV7-8 CASSYDNTDTQYF
TRBJ2-3 . TRBV9 CASSLERSTDTQYF
TRBJ2-7 . TRBV11-2 CASSLDRWEDLDEQYF
TRBJ1-2 . TRBV27 CASSLMVGASGYTF
TRBJ2-7 . TRBV29-1 CSVTPGAGLEQYF
TRBJ2-4 . TRBV19 CASRNNRGMVAGRSSKNIQYF
TRBJ2-1 TRBD2 TRBV20-1 CSASRGGGYNEQFF
TRBJ1-1 . TRBV4-1 CASSPRNIGITEAFF
TRBJ2-7 . TRBV27 CASSPPGVEQYF
TRBJ2-2 . TRBV9 CASSVARGTANTGELFF
TRBJ2-1 . TRBV5-1 CASSLYGPLGSNEQFF
TRBJ1-2 TRBD1 TRBV19 CASSRGTERVYGYTF
TRBJ1-2 . TRBV24-1 CATSEQGYLDLGYTF
TRBJ2-5 . TRBV10-3 CAISPRGETQYF
TRBJ1-2 TRBD1 TRBV7-9 CASSSTGGWGYTF
TRBJ2-1 TRBD2 TRBV19 CASSIGLAGLFYNEQFF
TRBJ1-5 TRBD1 TRBV7-2 CASSSQTGGSQPQHF
TRBJ2-3 TRBD2 TRBV9 CASSVTSGVSTDTQYF
TRBJ2-7 . TRBV7-2 CASSENLYEQYF
TRBJ1-3 TRBD1 TRBV28 CASSQTGVIFGNTIYF
TRBJ2-1 TRBD2 TRBV4-1 CASSGVLAGDFEQFF
TRBJ1-3 . TRBV6-5 CASSLHTGSGNTIYF
TRBJ1-6 TRBD1 TRBV28 CASSPRDSSSPLHF
TRBJ2-5 . TRBV11-1 CASSNPQGPQGGTQYF
TRBJ2-7 TRBD1 TRBV3-1/TRBV3-2 CASSQRGPTPHYEQYF
TRBJ1-2 . TRBV19 CASSPGHLANYGYTF
TRBJ2-1 TRBD2 TRBV28 CASSSPGTSGWSSYNEQFF
TRBJ2-1 TRBD2 TRBV4-1 CASSQSLAGDHEQFF
TRBJ2-1 . TRBV5-1 CASSLAFDSAQGIQFF
TRBJ2-5 . TRBV9 CASSVAPRLTGETQYF
TRBJ2-1 TRBD2 TRBV3-1/TRBV3-2 CASRKGGSGTYNEQFF
TRBJ2-7 TRBD2 TRBV13 CASSLTRTSGSWTTNYEQYF
TRBJ1-4 TRBD1 TRBV27 CASSIKQGMVATNEKLFF
TRBJ2-7 TRBD2 TRBV6-2/TRBV6-3 CASSRLANIPYEQYF
TRBJ2-7 TRBD1 TRBV6-5 CASSYRDRFYEQYF
TRBJ2-7 . TRBV28 CASTQVGRAAYEQYF
TRBJ2-1 . TRBV6-5 CASSYDGTNFYRFF
TRBJ1-1 . TRBV24-1 CATSVSGGTEAFF